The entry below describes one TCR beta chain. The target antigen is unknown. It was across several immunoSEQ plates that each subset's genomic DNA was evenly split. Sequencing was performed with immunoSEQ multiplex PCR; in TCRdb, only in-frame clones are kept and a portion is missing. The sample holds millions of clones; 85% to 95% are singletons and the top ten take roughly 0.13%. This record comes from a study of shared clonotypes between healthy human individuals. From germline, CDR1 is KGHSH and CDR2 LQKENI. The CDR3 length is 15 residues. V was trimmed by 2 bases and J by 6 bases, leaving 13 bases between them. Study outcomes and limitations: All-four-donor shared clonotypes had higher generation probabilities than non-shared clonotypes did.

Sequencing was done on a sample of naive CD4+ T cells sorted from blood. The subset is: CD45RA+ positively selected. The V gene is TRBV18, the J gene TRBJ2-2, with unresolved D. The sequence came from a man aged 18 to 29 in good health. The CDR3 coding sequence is TGTGCCAGCTCACCATTCTCGCCGGGCCCCGGGGAGCTGTTTTTT. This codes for CASSPFSPGPGELFF.